One sample yielded the 19 T cell receptor beta chains listed below, sequenced in a study of T cells in localized non-small cell lung cancer. Repertoires were generated with immunoSEQ multiplex PCR, while TCRdb's copy carries only in-frame clones and drops some. The table shows 750 to 1,000 clones, with approximately 30% occurring only once. The sample in question was lung tumor tissue, obtained before any cancer treatment. The receptors derive from a woman between 18 and 50 years old with stage III lung adenocarcinoma.

The chain joins TRBV18 to TRBJ2-7; D perhaps matches TRBD1 (6 bases). The ends were cut back, 5 bases at V and 2 bases at J, with 13 bases in the middle. The CDR3 has 14 amino acids. The V gene's germline CDR1 is KGHSH and CDR2 LQKENI. CDR3 coding DNA: TGTGCCAGCTCAAGAGCCGGGACAACCTACGAGCAGTACTTC. Its translation is CASSRAGTTYEQYF. The full variable domain, with the rest looked up from reference TRBV18 and TRBJ2-7, is NAGVMQNPRHLVRRRGQEARLRCSPMKGHSHVYWYRQLPEEGLKFMVYLQKENIIDESGMPKERFSAEFPKEGPSILRIQQVVRGDSAAYFCASSRAGTTYEQYFGPGTRLTVT.

The CDR3 sequence: CATSRSGTGTGYTF. CDR3 DNA sequence: TGTGCCACCAGCAGATCCGGGACAGGGACCGGCTACACCTTC. This chain uses TRBV15 with TRBJ1-2; the match to TRBD1 covers 9 bases. CDR3 length equals 14 residues. CDR1 and CDR2 (germline): LNHNV, YYDKDF (reference sequence). V lost 2 bases to trimming and J lost 8 bases; unmatched junction nucleotides: 6.

The chain recombines TRBV30 with TRBJ1-1; D unclear. The V and J ends lost 0 bases and 0 bases respectively, with 5 bases between them. Germline V CDR1 and CDR2: GTSNPN, SVGIG (reference sequence). CDR3 size: 13 residues. CDR3 region: CAWSVTVNTEAFF. In nucleotides, the CDR3 is TGTGCCTGGAGTGTAACGGTGAACACTGAAGCTTTCTTT. Full variable domain (outside the CDR3, taken from reference TRBV30 and TRBJ1-1): SQTIHQWPATLVQPVGSPLSLECTVEGTSNPNLYWYRQAAGRGLQLLFYSVGIGQISSEVPQNLSASRPQDRQFILSSKKLLLSDSGFYLCAWSVTVNTEAFFGQGTRLTVV.

The J gene is TRBJ2-3, the V gene TRBV19, with a tentative D call TRBD2 (7 bases). Trimming took 5 bases from V and 8 from J, leaving 11 bases between them. The CDR3 consists of 12 residues. CDR1 is LNHDA and CDR2 is SQIVND in the germline V gene (reference sequence). In DNA, the CDR3 is TGTGCCAGTAGTGCAAGGGGGGGTACGCAGTATTTT. Its translation: CASSARGGTQYF.

The sample holds a few counts of this clone. This rearrangement joins TRBV15 to TRBJ1-4; TRBD1 aligns across 10 bases. CDR3 length equals 16 residues. CDR1 and CDR2 from the germline V gene are LNHNV and YYDKDF (reference sequence). The J segment lost 8 bases and the V segment lost 1 base, leaving 7 bases of the junction unmatched. The chain's CDR3 is CATSRGRDRGLEKLFF. The CDR3 region has the DNA TGTGCCACCAGCAGAGGTCGGGACAGGGGTTTGGAAAAACTGTTTTTT.

Relative to its sample, this clone is large. The chain uses TRBV6-8 and TRBJ2-1, with 11 bases fitting TRBD1. The CDR3 is made up of 14 amino acids. V was pared by 6 bases and J by 8 bases, with 6 bases of the junction left unmatched. Looked up from germline, CDR1 is MNHGY and CDR2 is SAAAGT. The CDR3 DNA is TGTGCCAGCAGCAACGGACAGGGGGCTGATGAGCAGTTCTTC. Its translation: CASSNGQGADEQFF.

The chain joins TRBV9 to TRBJ2-1; D not certain. Germline V gene data show CDR1 as SGDLS and CDR2 as YYNGEE. Trimming removed 5 bases from V and 4 bases from J, with 19 bases in between. The CDR3 runs to 16 residues. The CDR3 DNA sequence: TGTGCCAGCAGTGAGTTTGGGGAAGGGCGATACAATGAGCAGTTCTTC. This codes for CASSEFGEGRYNEQFF.

The J gene is TRBJ2-2, the V gene TRBV6-8; weak D call: TRBD2 (7 bases). The CDR3 contains 16 residues. Germline V gene sequence: CDR1 MNHGY, CDR2 SAAAGT. V dropped 2 bases and J dropped 4 bases, with 14 bases sitting between them. The CDR3 bases are TGTGCCAGCAGTTACGTCGGGGGGCGAATCACCGGGGAGCTGTTTTTT. The encoded protein is CASSYVGGRITGELFF.

The rearrangement uses TRBV6-7 and TRBJ2-5, with D hard to call. TRBV6-7 is an open reading frame whose function is uncertain. With 2 bases removed from V and 4 bases from J, the gap between germline ends came to 14 bases. This CDR3 region has 15 residues. CDR3 bases: TGTGCCAGCAGTTACACCGGTGGTAGAGTAGAGACCCAGTACTTC. Translation gives CASSYTGGRVETQYF.

This clone qualifies as medium-sized. The chain has TRBV9 and TRBJ2-1, with 8 bases fitting TRBD2. The V and J ends lost 5 bases and 4 bases, in that order; junction bases with no gene match: 11. This CDR3 is 16 amino acids long. Germline loops: CDR1 SGDLS, CDR2 YYNGEE. The chain's CDR3 is CASSEERAGVYNEQFF. CDR3 nucleotides: TGTGCCAGCAGTGAAGAGCGAGCGGGGGTATACAATGAGCAGTTCTTC.

The count of this clone is one. The rearrangement uses TRBV19 and TRBJ1-1; possible D gene TRBD1, 5 bases. V was cut by 5 bases and J by 0 bases, with 7 bases left in between. Germline V CDR1 and CDR2: LNHDA, SQIVND (reference sequence). CDR3 length equals 13 residues. CDR3 protein: CASSDRVNTEAFF. In DNA, the CDR3 is TGTGCCAGTAGTGACAGAGTGAACACTGAAGCTTTCTTT.

The V call is TRBV28, the J call TRBJ2-5, with 10 positions matching TRBD2. The germline CDR1 and CDR2 sequences are MDHEN and SYDVKM. The CDR3 spans 13 residues. Unmatched junction bases numbered 1, after V lost 5 bases and J lost 4 bases. CDR3 coding DNA: TGTGCCAGCAGTCCTAGCGGGGGAGAGACCCAGTACTTC. It encodes CASSPSGGETQYF.

This clone was observed a few times. The rearrangement links TRBV16 to TRBJ1-2; D not certain. CDR3 length: 15 amino acids. The ends were cut back, 3 bases at V and 4 bases at J, with 15 bases in the middle. Germline values: CDR1 KGHSY, CDR2 FQNENV. For the CDR3, the DNA is TGTGCCAGCAGCCAGGACCGGCCACTACTCTATGGCTACACCTTC. This codes for CASSQDRPLLYGYTF.

V and J are TRBV9 and TRBJ2-1; perhaps TRBD2 as D (7 bases). V shed 7 bases and J shed 4 bases, with 15 bases lying between them. Per the germline V gene, CDR1 is SGDLS and CDR2 is YYNGEE. This CDR3 comprises 14 residues. The CDR3 bases are TGTGCCAGCGGCAAGGGGGGGCAATACAATGAGCAGTTCTTC. Protein sequence: CASGKGGQYNEQFF.

This clone showed up just a few times. CDR3 in amino acids: CASKSGEETQYF. CDR3 nucleotide sequence: TGTGCCAGCAAGTCAGGGGAGGAGACCCAGTACTTC. The chain combines TRBV9 with TRBJ2-5; maybe TRBD1 (6 bases). Germline loops: CDR1 SGDLS, CDR2 YYNGEE. V was cut by 6 bases and J by 5 bases, with 11 bases left in between. CDR3 size: 12 residues.

The CDR3 bases are TGTGCCACCATAGAGGGCCCGAACACTGAAGCTTTCTTT. Protein: CATIEGPNTEAFF. The chain carries TRBV6-8 and TRBJ1-1; D remains unclear. The V gene's germline CDR1 is MNHGY and CDR2 SAAAGT. The CDR3 totals 13 residues. V lost 10 bases, J lost 1 base, and 13 bases lay in between.

The chain joins TRBV9 to TRBJ1-1, with D unresolved. With 3 bases removed from V and 0 bases from J, the gap between germline ends came to 3 bases. Germline CDR1 reads SGDLS; CDR2 reads YYNGEE. This CDR3 has 12 amino acids. The CDR3 here is CASSAMNTEAFF. The CDR3 bases are TGTGCCAGCAGCGCAATGAACACTGAAGCTTTCTTT.

This clone appeared a few times. This chain connects TRBV9 to TRBJ2-5, with 7 bases matching TRBD2. CDR1 is SGDLS, CDR2 YYNGEE, per germline. The CDR3 is 15 amino acids. V trimming: 10 bases; J trimming: 0 bases; junction bases outside the gene matches: 12. As DNA, the CDR3 is TGTGCCGGAGCCCCCACAGCGGGGTACCAAGAGACCCAGTACTTC. Protein sequence: CAGAPTAGYQETQYF. Together with reference TRBV9 and TRBJ2-5, the CDR3 gives the full variable domain: DSGVTQTPKHLITATGQRVTLRCSPRSGDLSVYWYQQSLDQGLQFLIQYYNGEERAKGNILERFSAQQFPDLHSELNLSSLELGDSALYFCAGAPTAGYQETQYFGPGTRLLVL.

By sample fraction, this clone is medium-sized. The V call is TRBV11-3, the J call TRBJ2-3; weak D call: TRBD2 (6 bases). The CDR3 consists of 14 residues. V was pared by 3 bases and J by 11 bases, with 18 bases between. Per the germline V gene, CDR1 is SGHNT and CDR2 is YENEEA. The CDR3 region is CASSLDRQTREQYF. The CDR3 DNA follows: TGTGCCAGCAGCTTGGATAGGCAGACTAGGGAGCAGTATTTT.